This is a list of T cell receptor beta chains from one sample in a study of T cell repertoires in cytomegalovirus infection. No cognate antigen is known for these TCRs. Via MiXCR, TCRdb re-called the reads, giving one row per CDR3 protein. The repertoire includes approximately 910,000 distinct CDR3 sequences, approximately 30% of them detected once, and roughly 13% sits in the top ten. Here the sequenced sample was cultured CD8+ T cells from PBMCs, taken from culture after CMV antigen stimulation. The source is a human donor in good health (CMV status not recorded). Some clones in this sample may be carry-over from other donors' samples. CDR3s include the opening cysteine and the closing phenylalanine or tryptophan. The order of the fields is D gene, clone size, J gene, V gene, CDR3 DNA, CDR3 protein. D genes are given only for firm matches. Not every row has a clone size; where given, it reads once, few, many or a size class.

d_gene: .
abundance: few
j_gene: TRBJ2-2
v_gene: TRBV10-2
CDR3nt: TGCGCCAGCAGTGAGGGCGTGAGGGGGAGTCTTTTTCCCGGGGAGCTGTTTTTT
CDR3aa: CASSEGVRGSLFPGELFF

d_gene: TRBD1
abundance: .
j_gene: TRBJ2-5
v_gene: TRBV7-3
CDR3nt: TGTGTCAGCAGTAAATCTATAGGGACAGGTCAAGAGACCCAGTACTTC
CDR3aa: CVSSKSIGTGQETQYF

d_gene: TRBD1
abundance: .
j_gene: TRBJ1-2
v_gene: TRBV7-9
CDR3nt: TGTGCCAGCAGCGGGACAGGGTCGGCCTATGGCTACACCTTC
CDR3aa: CASSGTGSAYGYTF

d_gene: .
abundance: many
j_gene: TRBJ1-3
v_gene: TRBV7-6
CDR3nt: TGTGCCAGCAGCTCAGGCAGAGTGGGCCTCGGAAACACCATATATTTT
CDR3aa: CASSSGRVGLGNTIYF

d_gene: TRBD1
abundance: many
j_gene: TRBJ2-7
v_gene: TRBV7-6
CDR3nt: TGTGCCAGCAGCTTAGCACCAACAGGGGTCTACGAGCAGTACTTC
CDR3aa: CASSLAPTGVYEQYF

d_gene: TRBD1
abundance: many
j_gene: TRBJ2-7
v_gene: TRBV6-1
CDR3nt: TGTGCCAGCAGGGACAGGGGAAGCTACGAGCAGTACTTC
CDR3aa: CASRDRGSYEQYF

d_gene: .
abundance: many
j_gene: TRBJ2-7
v_gene: TRBV19
CDR3nt: TGTGCCAGTAGTGTCCAGAAGGGTGTATCCTACGAGCAGTACTTC
CDR3aa: CASSVQKGVSYEQYF

d_gene: .
abundance: .
j_gene: TRBJ1-4
v_gene: TRBV6-6
CDR3nt: TGTGCCAGCACTTCCAGGGAGTTTAATGAAAAACTGTTTTTT
CDR3aa: CASTSREFNEKLFF

d_gene: TRBD2
abundance: .
j_gene: TRBJ2-5
v_gene: TRBV7-4
CDR3nt: TGTGCCAGCAGCGTTACTAGCGGGGGGGCTCTGGAGACCCAGTACTTC
CDR3aa: CASSVTSGGALETQYF

d_gene: TRBD1
abundance: .
j_gene: TRBJ1-1
v_gene: TRBV20-1
CDR3nt: TGCAGTGCTAGTAGGGACAGCAGGCCTTGGACTGAAGCTTTCTTT
CDR3aa: CSASRDSRPWTEAFF

d_gene: .
abundance: .
j_gene: TRBJ1-2
v_gene: TRBV4-1
CDR3nt: TGCGCCAGCAGCCAAGGATTCGGACAGACCTATGGCTACACCTTC
CDR3aa: CASSQGFGQTYGYTF

d_gene: .
abundance: .
j_gene: TRBJ2-5
v_gene: TRBV27
CDR3nt: TGTGCCAGCAAATCTGACGTGTGGGAGACCCAGTACTTC
CDR3aa: CASKSDVWETQYF

d_gene: TRBD1
abundance: .
j_gene: TRBJ1-2
v_gene: TRBV27
CDR3nt: TGTGCCAGCAGTTTAGGGGCCGGGACAGCCAACTATGGCTACACCTTC
CDR3aa: CASSLGAGTANYGYTF

d_gene: .
abundance: .
j_gene: TRBJ2-7
v_gene: TRBV20-1
CDR3nt: TGCAGTGCTAGAGGGGACTTTTCCTACGAGCAGTACTTC
CDR3aa: CSARGDFSYEQYF

d_gene: .
abundance: few
j_gene: TRBJ1-5
v_gene: TRBV19
CDR3nt: TGTGCCAGTAGTGATCAGGGAGGTCAGCCCCAGCATTTT
CDR3aa: CASSDQGGQPQHF

d_gene: .
abundance: many
j_gene: TRBJ1-5
v_gene: TRBV7-9
CDR3nt: TGTGCCACCAGGAGGGGAAGCAATCAGCCCCAGCATTTT
CDR3aa: CATRRGSNQPQHF

d_gene: .
abundance: .
j_gene: TRBJ2-7
v_gene: TRBV2
CDR3nt: TGTGCCAGCAGTGATCCGCTTGACAGGTATCCCTACGAGCAGTACTTC
CDR3aa: CASSDPLDRYPYEQYF

d_gene: .
abundance: few
j_gene: TRBJ1-5
v_gene: TRBV9
CDR3nt: TGTGCCAGCAGCGTAGACAGGGAGCCCGGACAGCCCCAGCATTTT
CDR3aa: CASSVDREPGQPQHF

d_gene: .
abundance: many
j_gene: TRBJ2-5
v_gene: TRBV7-6
CDR3nt: TGTGCCAGCAGCTTAGGCGGGGGCAGGGAAGAGACCCAGTACTTC
CDR3aa: CASSLGGGREETQYF

d_gene: TRBD1
abundance: .
j_gene: TRBJ1-1
v_gene: TRBV6-5
CDR3nt: TGTGCCAGCAGTTACCGCTTCGGACAGGGGGCCTGGAGAACTGAAGCTTTCTTT
CDR3aa: CASSYRFGQGAWRTEAFF

d_gene: .
abundance: .
j_gene: TRBJ1-6
v_gene: TRBV12-3/TRBV12-4
CDR3nt: TGTGCCAGCACCGCTGGGAGGTCACCCCTCCACTTT
CDR3aa: CASTAGRSPLHF

d_gene: TRBD2
abundance: few
j_gene: TRBJ2-1
v_gene: TRBV28
CDR3nt: TGTGCCAGCAGTTCCCTTATCCGGACTAGCGGGGGGGAATTGTACAATGAGCAGTTCTTC
CDR3aa: CASSSLIRTSGGELYNEQFF

d_gene: .
abundance: few
j_gene: TRBJ1-6
v_gene: TRBV20-1
CDR3nt: TGCAGTGCTAGACCCAGGGGTACCTATAATTCACCCCTCCACTTT
CDR3aa: CSARPRGTYNSPLHF

d_gene: .
abundance: .
j_gene: TRBJ2-1
v_gene: TRBV27
CDR3nt: TGTGCCAGCAGTTCCCGGGACCGGAGCCACAATGAGCAGTTCTTC
CDR3aa: CASSSRDRSHNEQFF

d_gene: .
abundance: .
j_gene: TRBJ2-1
v_gene: TRBV6-1
CDR3nt: TGTGCCAGCAGCCTATGGACCTACAATGAGCAGTTCTTC
CDR3aa: CASSLWTYNEQFF

d_gene: .
abundance: few
j_gene: TRBJ1-1
v_gene: TRBV4-3
CDR3nt: TGCGCCAGCAGCCAAGGGGTCAGGGCTCCTGAAGCTTTCTTT
CDR3aa: CASSQGVRAPEAFF

d_gene: .
abundance: few
j_gene: TRBJ2-5
v_gene: TRBV29-1
CDR3nt: TGCAGCGTTGAAGGGCCCCGGGGGACCCAGTACTTC
CDR3aa: CSVEGPRGTQYF

d_gene: .
abundance: .
j_gene: TRBJ1-5
v_gene: TRBV28
CDR3nt: TGTGCCAGCAGTTTGGTGGTCCCGCCCCAGCATTTT
CDR3aa: CASSLVVPPQHF

d_gene: TRBD1
abundance: .
j_gene: TRBJ2-1
v_gene: TRBV6-2/TRBV6-3
CDR3nt: TGTGCCAGCAGTTACTCGGGAGGACAGGGGATTTTCTATGAGCAGTTCTTC
CDR3aa: CASSYSGGQGIFYEQFF

d_gene: .
abundance: few
j_gene: TRBJ1-6
v_gene: TRBV7-9
CDR3nt: TGTGCCAGCAGCCCAACAGGGTTGGGAAATTCACCCCTCCACTTT
CDR3aa: CASSPTGLGNSPLHF

d_gene: .
abundance: .
j_gene: TRBJ2-1
v_gene: TRBV20-1
CDR3nt: TGCAGTGCTCTCGACGAGTCCTACAATGAGCAGTTCTTC
CDR3aa: CSALDESYNEQFF

d_gene: .
abundance: many
j_gene: TRBJ2-1
v_gene: TRBV7-6
CDR3nt: TGTGCCAGCAGCTTAGAGTTGGCGGGCTCCTACAATGAGCAGTTCTTC
CDR3aa: CASSLELAGSYNEQFF

d_gene: .
abundance: .
j_gene: TRBJ1-1
v_gene: TRBV27
CDR3nt: TGTGCCAGCAGTCCTTTCTGGAGGTTGACTGAAGCTTTCTTT
CDR3aa: CASSPFWRLTEAFF

d_gene: .
abundance: .
j_gene: TRBJ1-2
v_gene: TRBV13
CDR3nt: TGTGCCAGCAGCAGAGGGGGTAGTAATGGCTACACCTTC
CDR3aa: CASSRGGSNGYTF

d_gene: TRBD2
abundance: .
j_gene: TRBJ2-1
v_gene: TRBV15
CDR3nt: TGTGCCACCAGCAGAGATGGGGGCGGGGGGGCCGAAGAGCAGTTCTTC
CDR3aa: CATSRDGGGGAEEQFF

d_gene: TRBD1
abundance: .
j_gene: TRBJ1-4
v_gene: TRBV9
CDR3nt: TGTGCCAGCAGCGTAGACCCCGGGACAGGGGCGGGAGAAAAACTGTTTTTT
CDR3aa: CASSVDPGTGAGEKLFF

d_gene: TRBD1
abundance: once
j_gene: TRBJ1-4
v_gene: TRBV3-1
CDR3nt: TGTGCCAGCAGCCAAGTGGTCCGACAGGGGACTAATGAAAAACTGTTTTTT
CDR3aa: CASSQVVRQGTNEKLFF

d_gene: .
abundance: many
j_gene: TRBJ2-3
v_gene: TRBV7-2
CDR3nt: TGTGCCAGCGGACCAGATACGCAGTATTTT
CDR3aa: CASGPDTQYF

d_gene: TRBD1
abundance: many
j_gene: TRBJ2-3
v_gene: TRBV7-9
CDR3nt: TGTGCCAGCAGCTCCCGGGACAGTTATGTGGATACGCAGTATTTT
CDR3aa: CASSSRDSYVDTQYF

d_gene: TRBD1
abundance: few
j_gene: TRBJ1-1
v_gene: TRBV18
CDR3nt: TGTGCCAGCTCACAACCGGGACAGGGTTCTGAAGCTTTCTTT
CDR3aa: CASSQPGQGSEAFF

d_gene: .
abundance: .
j_gene: TRBJ1-1
v_gene: TRBV6-1
CDR3nt: TGTGCCAGCACCACGTTGGGGGTAACTGAAGCTTTCTTT
CDR3aa: CASTTLGVTEAFF

d_gene: TRBD2
abundance: many
j_gene: TRBJ2-1
v_gene: TRBV7-2
CDR3nt: TGTGCCAGCCGAAGTGTAGCGGGCTCCCACAATGAGCAGTTCTTC
CDR3aa: CASRSVAGSHNEQFF

d_gene: TRBD2
abundance: .
j_gene: TRBJ2-7
v_gene: TRBV5-1
CDR3nt: TGCGCCAGCAGCTTGGGGGCTAGCGGGGGAGACGAGCAGTACTTC
CDR3aa: CASSLGASGGDEQYF